The 28 T cell receptor beta chains given below trace back to one sample, sequenced in a study of identical twins (TCRdb year 2016). The library was prepared using 5' RACE. Sequencing used an Illumina HiSeq 2000. The public reads were reprocessed in TCRdb via fastp at Q25 and MiXCR, keeping in-frame beta chains. A single entry per CDR3 protein holds the most common genes and DNA from its merged rows. A total of around 450,000 distinct CDR3 sequences appear in this sample, 11% to 15% of them only once. The ten largest clones capture around 0.48% of the sample. The same specimen was also included in a second study, on yellow fever vaccine responses in identical twins.

Sequenced input: CD4+ T cells sorted from blood. The receptors here all came from a woman between 18 and 30 years old in good health.

The J gene is TRBJ2-4, the V gene TRBV20-1; possibly TRBD1 or TRBD2 for D (6 bases each). This CDR3 spans 14 amino acids. V lost 5 bases and J lost 1, with 12 bases in between. Per germline, CDR1 DFQATT and CDR2 SNEGSKA (reference sequence). In DNA, the CDR3 is TGCAGTGCTCAAGGGGGGTTGGCCAAAAACATTCAGTACTTC. Amino acid sequence: CSAQGGLAKNIQYF.

This clonotype was counted only a few times. The V and J genes are TRBV12-3 or TRBV12-4 and TRBJ1-5; maybe TRBD1 (6 bases). This CDR3 is 15 amino acids long. V was clipped by 4 bases and J by 3 bases, with 13 bases between them. The CDR3 loop reads CASSSETGVNQPQHF. The CDR3 nucleotides are TGTGCCAGCAGTTCTGAGACAGGCGTCAATCAGCCCCAGCATTTT.

The chain recombines TRBV20-1 with TRBJ2-7; 10 bases match TRBD2. The CDR3 spans 15 residues. Germline CDR1 is DFQATT and CDR2 is SNEGSKA (reference sequence). V trimming: 1 base; J trimming: 2 bases; junction bases outside the gene matches: 5. The DNA for the CDR3 is TGCAGTGCTAGAGCGGGAGCGGGGGGGCCCTACGAGCAGTACTTC. It encodes CSARAGAGGPYEQYF.

The chain couples TRBV20-1 to TRBJ2-3; weak D call: TRBD2 (6 bases). V lost 0 bases to trimming and J lost 6 bases, with 13 bases between them. In germline, CDR1 is DFQATT, CDR2 SNEGSKA (reference sequence). CDR3 length: 14 residues. CDR3 protein: CSARDLKRVDTQYF. The CDR3, as DNA: TGCAGTGCTAGAGATCTTAAGCGGGTGGATACGCAGTATTTT.

This clonotype was picked up many times. The chain employs TRBV7-2 and TRBJ2-7, with 9 bases aligning to TRBD1. The V segment lost 6 bases and the J segment 2 bases; nucleotides outside the gene matches: 5. Germline loops: CDR1 SGHTA, CDR2 FQGNSA. CDR3 length: 14 residues. CDR3 sequence reads: CASSSRTGAYEQYF. The DNA of the CDR3 is TGTGCCAGCAGTTCCAGGACAGGGGCCTACGAGCAGTACTTC.

This clonotype appeared a few times. The chain is built from TRBV12-3 or TRBV12-4 and TRBJ2-3; TRBD2 matches 10 bases. Trimming removed 7 bases from V and 3 bases from J; junction bases left unmatched: 4. There are 14 residues in the CDR3. This chain's CDR3 is CASTASGRTDTQYF. DNA for the CDR3: TGTGCCAGCACTGCTAGCGGGAGAACAGATACGCAGTATTTT.

This clonotype showed up just a few times. The chain combines TRBV20-1 with TRBJ2-7, with 15 bases identical to TRBD2. CDR1 and CDR2 from the germline V gene are DFQATT and SNEGSKA (reference sequence). This CDR3 has 15 amino acids. V was clipped by 4 bases and J by 5 bases; unmatched bases: 6. The CDR3 DNA is TGCAGTGCTACCGGACTAGCGGGAGGGGACCACGAGCAGTACTTC. Its protein product is CSATGLAGGDHEQYF.

A few counts support this clonotype. The rearrangement links TRBV28 to TRBJ2-5; 12 bases are shared with TRBD2. After removal of 10 bases from V and 5 bases from J, the junction contained 8 bases not matched to a gene. There are 14 residues in the CDR3. The germline CDR1 and CDR2 sequences are MDHEN and SYDVKM. CDR3 amino acids: CAIKTSGGSETQYF. The DNA for the CDR3 is TGTGCCATTAAGACTAGCGGGGGATCGGAGACCCAGTACTTC.

This chain uses TRBV12-3 or TRBV12-4 with TRBJ2-2; the D gene is possibly TRBD1 (5 bases). The CDR3 extends over 14 amino acids. Trimming cost V 6 bases and J 3 bases, with 11 bases left between them. The CDR3 DNA reads as TGTGCCAGCAGCTCCAGGGTACACACCGGGGAGCTGTTTTTT. This gives the protein CASSSRVHTGELFF.

The V call is TRBV15, the J call TRBJ1-1; D gene uncertain. Per the germline V gene, CDR1 is LNHNV and CDR2 is YYDKDF (reference sequence). The length of the CDR3 is 15 residues. The ends were cut back, 0 bases at V and 0 bases at J, with 8 bases in the middle. As DNA, the CDR3 is TGTGCCACCAGCAGAGATAGAGCTATGAACACTGAAGCTTTCTTT. It is translated as CATSRDRAMNTEAFF.

This chain links TRBV20-1 with TRBJ2-2, with D perhaps matching TRBD2 (6 bases). V lost 6 bases to trimming and J lost 8 bases, with 16 bases between them. The germline gives CDR1 DFQATT, CDR2 SNEGSKA (reference sequence). The length of the CDR3 is 13 residues. The CDR3 coding sequence is TGCAGTGCCATAAGGAGGAGGGGAGGGGAGCTGTTTTTT. It encodes CSAIRRRGGELFF.

This clonotype was seen more than once but under ten times. The V and J genes are TRBV9 and TRBJ2-1, with D perhaps TRBD1 or TRBD2 (5 bases each). V lost 4 bases, J lost 7 bases, and 21 bases lay in between. The length of the CDR3 is 16 residues. Looked up from germline, CDR1 is SGDLS and CDR2 is YYNGEE. As DNA, the CDR3 is TGTGCCAGCAGCCCCTCCGGGGCAGGGATTCGTAATGAGCAGTTCTTC. Protein product: CASSPSGAGIRNEQFF.

This clonotype has more than one count but fewer than ten. V is TRBV3-1 and J is TRBJ2-7; 7 bases agree with TRBD2. This CDR3 region has 12 residues. Germline V gives CDR1 LGHDT, CDR2 YNNKEL (reference sequence). V lost 8 bases to trimming and J lost 3 bases; unmatched junction nucleotides: 4. This CDR3 reads CASGRENYEQYF. The CDR3 DNA sequence: TGTGCCAGCGGGAGGGAGAACTACGAGCAGTACTTC.

The chain joins TRBV6-1 to TRBJ2-7; a weak D match, TRBD1 (5 bases). The CDR3 totals 12 residues. In germline, CDR1 is MNHNS, CDR2 SASEGT. The V end was cut by 7 bases, the J end by 5 bases, with 12 bases between. In DNA form, the CDR3 reads TGTGCCAGCACCAGGGTAGGTCACGAGCAGTACTTC. This codes for CASTRVGHEQYF.

This rearrangement joins TRBV5-1 to TRBJ2-7; D is unclear. This CDR3 region has 15 residues. Trimming shortened V by 0 bases and J by 2 bases, and 12 bases separated the two germline ends. The germline V gene encodes CDR1 SGHRS and CDR2 YFSETQ. The CDR3 loop is CASSLGVPGTYEQYF. The DNA for the CDR3 is TGCGCCAGCAGCTTGGGAGTCCCAGGTACCTACGAGCAGTACTTC.

This clonotype was seen a handful of times. The chain employs TRBV7-2 and TRBJ2-5, with TRBD2 matching 10 bases. Per the germline V gene, CDR1 is SGHTA and CDR2 is FQGNSA. This CDR3 spans 15 amino acids. V lost 5 bases to trimming and J lost 4 bases; unmatched junction nucleotides: 7. CDR3 bases: TGTGCCAGCAGCAAAGGACTAGCGGATAGAGAGACCCAGTACTTC. Residues: CASSKGLADRETQYF. The complete variable domain, with remaining parts taken from reference TRBV7-2 and TRBJ2-5, reads GAGVSQSPSNKVTEKGKDVELRCDPISGHTALYWYRQSLGQGLEFLIYFQGNSAPDKSGLPSDRFSAERTGGSVSTLTIQRTQQEDSAVYLCASSKGLADRETQYFGPGTRLLVL.

V usage is TRBV2 and J usage is TRBJ1-5; D gene unclear. CDR3 size: 13 residues. Germline CDR1 reads SNHLY; CDR2 reads FYNNEI. The V gene lost 7 bases and the J gene lost 0 bases, with 7 bases spanning the gap. This CDR3 is CASIKDSNQPQHF. The DNA for the CDR3 is TGTGCCAGCATCAAAGATAGCAATCAGCCCCAGCATTTT. Complete variable domain (other parts from reference TRBV2 and TRBJ1-5): EPEVTQTPSHQVTQMGQEVILRCVPISNHLYFYWYRQILGQKVEFLVSFYNNEISEKSEIFDDQFSVERPDGSNFTLKIRSTKLEDSAMYFCASIKDSNQPQHFGDGTRLSIL.

The chain joins TRBV11-2 to TRBJ2-7; D ambiguous. The ends were cut back, 4 bases at V and 0 bases at J, with 13 bases in the middle. The V gene's germline CDR1 is SGHAT and CDR2 FQNNGV. The CDR3 is made up of 15 amino acids. The CDR3 nucleotides are TGTGCCAGCAGCTCTCACCTAGGCTTCTCCTACGAGCAGTACTTC. Translating it yields CASSSHLGFSYEQYF.

This clonotype appeared a few times. V and J are TRBV7-2 and TRBJ2-2; 13 bases agree with TRBD2. Germline V gene data show CDR1 as SGHTA and CDR2 as FQGNSA. J was trimmed by 11 bases and V by 5 bases; bases with no gene match: 8. The CDR3 runs to 15 residues. CDR3 DNA: TGTGCCAGCAGCACAACTAGCGGGAGGGCCGTAGAGCTGTTTTTT. Its protein product is CASSTTSGRAVELFF.

The CDR3 DNA reads as TGCAGTGCTAGAGATCAGACTAGCGGGATGACCTACGAGCAGTACTTC. Translated: CSARDQTSGMTYEQYF. The genes are TRBV20-1 and TRBJ2-7, with 11 bases lining up with TRBD2. Germline trimming cut 0 bases from V and 2 bases from J; bases unmatched to any gene: 6. The CDR3 runs 16 residues. From germline, CDR1 is DFQATT and CDR2 SNEGSKA (reference sequence).

This clonotype has just a few counts. This sequence joins TRBV7-8 and TRBJ2-7; D is unresolved. V was clipped by 2 bases and J by 6 bases, with 11 bases between them. In germline, CDR1 is SGHVS, CDR2 FQNEAQ. CDR3 length equals 13 residues. CDR3 nucleotides: TGTGCCAGCAGCTTATCGCGTACCCTCGAGCAGTACTTC. Its protein product is CASSLSRTLEQYF.

This clonotype was observed a handful of times. The genes are TRBV5-1 and TRBJ1-5, with unresolved D. V dropped 0 bases and J dropped 5 bases, with 6 bases sitting between them. From germline, CDR1 is SGHRS and CDR2 YFSETQ. The CDR3 length is 13 residues. The CDR3 is CASSLESHQPQHF. DNA for the CDR3: TGCGCCAGCAGCTTGGAATCGCATCAGCCCCAGCATTTT. Drawing the rest from reference TRBV5-1 and TRBJ1-5, the complete variable domain is KAGVTQTPRYLIKTRGQQVTLSCSPISGHRSVSWYQQTPGQGLQFLFEYFSETQRNKGNFPGRFSGRQFSNSRSEMNVSTLELGDSALYLCASSLESHQPQHFGDGTRLSIL.

This clonotype was seen more than once but under ten times. This chain uses TRBV6-2 or TRBV6-3 with TRBJ1-5; a possible D gene is TRBD1 (5 bases). Trimming shortened V by 0 bases and J by 2 bases, and 8 bases separated the two germline ends. The germline V gene encodes CDR1 MNHEY and CDR2 SVGEGT. There are 15 residues in the CDR3. CDR3 sequence reads: CASSYSGVGNQPQHF. In nucleotides, the CDR3 is TGTGCCAGCAGTTACTCAGGGGTTGGCAATCAGCCCCAGCATTTT.

The CDR3 sequence: CSALGLAGGGNEQFF. Here the CDR3 DNA reads TGCAGTGCCCTAGGACTAGCGGGAGGCGGGAATGAGCAGTTCTTC. The rearrangement links TRBV20-1 to TRBJ2-1; 14 bases align to TRBD2. The germline gives CDR1 DFQATT, CDR2 SNEGSKA (reference sequence). CDR3 size: 15 residues. After removal of 6 bases from V and 7 bases from J, the junction contained 8 bases not matched to a gene.

The sample holds a few counts of this clonotype. This sequence joins TRBV15 and TRBJ2-3; possible D gene TRBD2, 5 bases. The germline V gene encodes CDR1 LNHNV and CDR2 YYDKDF (reference sequence). Trimming removed 0 bases from V and 5 bases from J, with 9 bases in between. This CDR3 is built from 14 residues. Here the CDR3 reads CATSRDRGLDTQYF. Here the CDR3 DNA reads TGTGCCACCAGCAGAGATCGGGGATTAGATACGCAGTATTTT. Full variable domain (rest looked up from reference TRBV15 and TRBJ2-3): DAMVIQNPRYQVTQFGKPVTLSCSQTLNHNVMYWYQQKSSQAPKLLFHYYDKDFNNEADTPDNFQSRRPNTSFCFLDIRSPGLGDTAMYLCATSRDRGLDTQYFGPGTRLTVL.

The sample holds a few counts of this clonotype. The rearrangement links TRBV7-2 to TRBJ2-2; D is uncertain. With 3 bases removed from V and 0 bases from J, the gap between germline ends came to 14 bases. Germline values: CDR1 SGHTA, CDR2 FQGNSA. This CDR3 spans 17 amino acids. CDR3 nucleotide sequence: TGTGCCAGCAGCTTCACCTCCGGAGAGACGAACACCGGGGAGCTGTTTTTT. Translating gives CASSFTSGETNTGELFF.

This clonotype was recorded at least ten times. V and J are TRBV29-1 and TRBJ2-6, with 10 bases aligning to TRBD1. The CDR3 loop spans 16 amino acids. Germline assignment: CDR1 SQVTM and CDR2 ANQGSEA. The trim removed 3 bases at V and 2 bases at J, leaving 4 bases unmatched. DNA of the CDR3: TGCAGCGTTGATATTGGACAGGGGGCTGGGGCCAACGTCCTGACTTTC. Translated, it gives CSVDIGQGAGANVLTF.

This chain connects TRBV10-3 to TRBJ1-6; no definite D call. This CDR3 has 13 amino acids. Germline assignment: CDR1 ENHRY and CDR2 SYGVKD. The V end lost 2 bases, the J end lost 10 bases, and 9 bases lay between the germline ends. CDR3 residues: CAISEAEISPLHF. In DNA, the CDR3 is TGTGCCATCAGTGAGGCAGAGATATCACCCCTCCACTTT.